Below are 30 T cell receptor beta chains sequenced from a single sample in a study of cytomegalovirus exposure and HLA in healthy donors. The primer mix had 60 Vbeta and 13 Jbeta primers. TCRdb's table, derived via immunoSEQ multiplex PCR, lists solely in-frame clones and lacks some. In the table there are roughly 170,000 clones, about 75% of which are singletons. Sequencing was carried out using PBMCs. The receptors were sampled from a female donor in good health and CMV-seronegative.

This clone came up a few times. This rearrangement joins TRBV10-3 to TRBJ2-7; TRBD1 aligns across 11 bases. J lost 3 bases, V lost 6 bases, and 4 bases had no gene match. This CDR3 spans 14 amino acids. CDR1 ENHRY and CDR2 SYGVKD come from the germline V gene. The CDR3 sequence is CAISGTGGIYEQYF. In DNA form, the CDR3 reads TGTGCCATCAGCGGGACAGGGGGGATCTACGAGCAGTACTTC.

This chain connects TRBV5-6 to TRBJ1-1; D is ambiguous. With 6 bases removed from V and 6 bases from J, the gap between germline ends came to 15 bases. CDR1 is SGHDT and CDR2 is YYEEEE in the germline V gene. CDR3 length: 13 residues. The CDR3 bases are TGTGCCAGCAAGCACCGCGGCATAGCTGAAGCTTTCTTT. This sequence encodes CASKHRGIAEAFF.

The chain carries TRBV12-5 and TRBJ2-1; maybe TRBD1 (6 bases). The CDR3 extends over 17 amino acids. Trimming removed 0 bases at V and 4 bases at J, with 16 bases between. Germline V gives CDR1 LGHNT, CDR2 FRNRAP. The CDR3 coding sequence is TGTGCTAGTGGTTTGGTAATGACAGGTGATACGTACAATGAGCAGTTCTTC. Amino acid sequence: CASGLVMTGDTYNEQFF.

The chain has TRBV4-1 and TRBJ1-1; TRBD1 matches at 7 bases. The CDR3 covers 12 residues. After removal of 4 bases from V and 12 bases from J, the junction contained 8 bases not matched to a gene. Germline V CDR1 and CDR2: MGHRA, YSYEKL. The DNA for the CDR3 is TGCGCCAGCAGCCCGAGACAGGGTACAACTTTCTTT. It translates to CASSPRQGTTFF.

The CDR3 reads CAWSVGGLRTEAFF. As DNA, the CDR3 is TGTGCCTGGAGTGTTGGCGGACTGAGGACTGAAGCTTTCTTT. This sequence joins TRBV30 and TRBJ1-1; D not certain. Trimming took off 0 bases at V and 5 bases at J, with 13 bases between the two ends. This CDR3 comprises 14 residues. Germline CDR1 GTSNPN, CDR2 SVGIG (reference sequence).

The J gene is TRBJ1-6, the V gene TRBV19, with D hard to call. The V and J ends lost 0 bases and 5 bases respectively, with 17 bases between them. The CDR3 is made up of 18 amino acids. In germline, CDR1 is LNHDA, CDR2 SQIVND (reference sequence). The CDR3 bases are TGTGCCAGTAGTATAGATCCCAGGTCCTCCCGTCATAATTCACCCCTCCACTTT. Protein: CASSIDPRSSRHNSPLHF.

The rearrangement uses TRBV9 and TRBJ2-3; a possible D gene is TRBD1 (6 bases). Germline lookup yields CDR1 SGDLS and CDR2 YYNGEE. The CDR3 length is 18 residues. Trimming left V 3 bases short and J 3 bases short, with 23 bases between. DNA for the CDR3: TGTGCCAGCAGCGCGCAGACCAGGGGCTCTCGGAGGACAGATACGCAGTATTTT. Translated, it gives CASSAQTRGSRRTDTQYF.

This clone was seen a single time. This chain connects TRBV4-2 to TRBJ2-4; the D gene is possibly TRBD2 (9 bases). V lost 4 bases and J lost 9, with 25 bases in between. The V gene's germline CDR1 is LGHNA and CDR2 YNFKEQ. The length of the CDR3 is 17 residues. The DNA for the CDR3 is TGTGCCAGCAGCCCCCAGGGGGCTAGCGGGGCGAGGGGCATTCAGTACTTC. It translates to CASSPQGASGARGIQYF.

The J gene is TRBJ2-1, the V gene TRBV5-4; 8 nucleotides align to TRBD2. CDR3 length equals 15 residues. The V and J ends lost 4 bases and 0 bases, in that order; junction bases with no gene match: 3. Germline assignment: CDR1 SGHNT and CDR2 YYREEE (reference sequence). CDR3 nucleotide sequence: TGTGCCAGCAGCGTAAGCGGGAGCTCCTACAATGAGCAGTTCTTC. Encoded protein: CASSVSGSSYNEQFF.

The DNA of the CDR3 is TGTGCCACCAGCAGAGAAGAGCGCCAATACAATGAGCAGTTCTTC. Translating gives CATSREERQYNEQFF. The chain couples TRBV15 to TRBJ2-1; D gene uncertain. The CDR3 has 15 residues. Germline CDR1 is LNHNV and CDR2 is YYDKDF (reference sequence). The ends were cut back, 0 bases at V and 4 bases at J, with 10 bases in the middle.

This chain links TRBV4-3 with TRBJ2-6, with D possibly being TRBD1 (7 bases). Per the germline V gene, CDR1 is LGHNA and CDR2 is YSLEER. This CDR3 has 18 amino acids. The V end lost 4 bases, the J end lost 1 base, and 17 bases lay between the germline ends. The CDR3 sequence is CASSPPMEGASGANVLTF. The CDR3 DNA reads as TGCGCCAGCAGCCCCCCGATGGAGGGGGCGTCTGGGGCCAACGTCCTGACTTTC.

The chain uses TRBV28 and TRBJ2-3; TRBD1 matches at 7 bases. Germline V gives CDR1 MDHEN, CDR2 SYDVKM. J was trimmed by 0 bases and V by 6 bases; bases with no gene match: 9. The CDR3 has 16 residues. The CDR3 sequence is CASSLLGTASTDTQYF. The CDR3 DNA reads TGTGCCAGCAGCCTACTAGGGACAGCTAGCACAGATACGCAGTATTTT.

The CDR3 nucleotides are TGTGCCAGCAGCTGGCTCGGGACAGGGTCCTACGAGCAGTACTTC. Translation gives CASSWLGTGSYEQYF. The chain links TRBV5-8 to TRBJ2-7, with 9 bases lining up with TRBD1. The V segment lost 3 bases and the J segment 1 base; nucleotides outside the gene matches: 5. Germline CDR1 SGHTS, CDR2 YDEGEE. This CDR3 has 15 amino acids.

J is TRBJ2-2 and V is TRBV5-1, with D perhaps TRBD2 (5 bases). The CDR3 is 16 amino acids. The V gene lost 0 bases and the J gene lost 4 bases, with 13 bases spanning the gap. Germline loops: CDR1 SGHRS, CDR2 YFSETQ. The CDR3 DNA sequence: TGCGCCAGCAGCTTGGTGGAGGCGCCGCGCACCGGGGAGCTGTTTTTT. Protein sequence: CASSLVEAPRTGELFF.

The V and J genes are TRBV7-2 and TRBJ2-3; no definite D call. The germline V gene has CDR1 SGHTA and CDR2 FQGNSA. There are 14 residues in the CDR3. V lost 7 bases to trimming and J lost 4 bases, with 15 bases between them. The CDR3 protein is CASTSVLVSDTQYF. The CDR3 DNA sequence: TGTGCCAGCACCTCCGTCCTTGTGTCAGATACGCAGTATTTT. The variable domain in full, with the rest retrieved from reference TRBV7-2 and TRBJ2-3, is GAGVSQSPSNKVTEKGKDVELRCDPISGHTALYWYRQSLGQGLEFLIYFQGNSAPDKSGLPSDRFSAERTGGSVSTLTIQRTQQEDSAVYLCASTSVLVSDTQYFGPGTRLTVL.

This chain uses TRBV11-3 with TRBJ1-5, with TRBD1 identical over 8 bases. The CDR3 is made up of 17 amino acids. V shed 1 base and J 0 bases; nucleotides not matched to a gene: 5. Germline CDR1 is SGHNT and CDR2 is YENEEA. The CDR3 protein is CASSLGGTGFSNQPQHF. The CDR3 coding sequence is TGTGCCAGCAGCTTAGGGGGGACAGGTTTTAGCAATCAGCCCCAGCATTTT. The full variable domain, in which reference TRBV11-3 and TRBJ1-5 provide the parts outside the CDR3, is EAGVVQSPRYKIIEKKQPVAFWCNPISGHNTLYWYLQNLGQGPELLIRYENEEAVDDSQLPKDRFSAERLKGVDSTLKIQPAELGDSAVYLCASSLGGTGFSNQPQHFGDGTRLSIL.

The chain links TRBV19 to TRBJ2-7, with D maybe TRBD1 (6 bases). Germline V lookup: CDR1 LNHDA, CDR2 SQIVND (reference sequence). This CDR3 is 16 amino acids long. V was cut by 6 bases and J by 6 bases, with 24 bases left in between. CDR3 protein: CASSPKVTGRNGEQYF. The CDR3 bases are TGTGCCAGTAGCCCGAAAGTGACAGGACGAAACGGCGAGCAGTACTTC.

This clone was seen only a few times. This chain joins TRBV11-2 and TRBJ1-5; 7 nucleotides align to TRBD1. This CDR3 contains 14 residues. The germline V gene has CDR1 SGHAT and CDR2 FQNNGV. Trimming took 3 bases from V and 3 from J; bases not matched to a gene: 2. The CDR3 here is CASSLGQYNQPQHF. The CDR3 region has the DNA TGTGCCAGCAGCTTGGGACAGTACAATCAGCCCCAGCATTTT.

This clone was counted only a few times. V usage is TRBV4-1 and J usage is TRBJ2-1, with D perhaps matching TRBD1 (6 bases). Germline V gene lookup returns CDR1 MGHRA and CDR2 YSYEKL. V lost 3 bases to trimming and J lost 14 bases, with 8 bases between them. The CDR3 extends over 10 amino acids. CDR3 coding DNA: TGCGCCAGCAGCCACAGGGGAGAGTTCTTC. The encoded protein is CASSHRGEFF.

The chain is built from TRBV19 and TRBJ1-2; 8 bases match TRBD1. V dropped 6 bases and J dropped 5; count of bases not matched to a gene: 8. The CDR3 covers 14 residues. Germline lookup yields CDR1 LNHDA and CDR2 SQIVND (reference sequence). CDR3 region: CASRSGGAEYGYTF. CDR3 DNA sequence: TGTGCCAGTAGATCAGGGGGCGCGGAGTATGGCTACACCTTC.

The count of this clone is one. V and J are TRBV7-2 and TRBJ2-7; tentatively, D is TRBD1 (5 bases). CDR1 and CDR2 (germline): SGHTA, FQGNSA. The germline V and J ends were trimmed by 3 bases and 4 bases, with 13 bases remaining between them. The length of the CDR3 is 14 residues. The CDR3 DNA follows: TGTGCCAGCAGCTTTCGGACACCCATTTACGAGCAGTACTTC. Translating gives CASSFRTPIYEQYF. Full variable domain (missing parts from reference TRBV7-2 and TRBJ2-7): GAGVSQSPSNKVTEKGKDVELRCDPISGHTALYWYRQSLGQGLEFLIYFQGNSAPDKSGLPSDRFSAERTGGSVSTLTIQRTQQEDSAVYLCASSFRTPIYEQYFGPGTRLTVT.

The chain couples TRBV19 to TRBJ2-7, with D maybe TRBD1 (6 bases). In germline, CDR1 is LNHDA, CDR2 SQIVND (reference sequence). The V end lost 7 bases, the J end lost 0 bases, and 16 bases lay between the germline ends. This CDR3 region has 15 residues. The CDR3 loop is CASTPRGSSSYEQYF. CDR3 DNA sequence: TGTGCCAGTACTCCAAGGGGGTCCAGCTCCTACGAGCAGTACTTC.

The chain carries TRBV5-1 and TRBJ2-3, with TRBD1 matching 8 bases. CDR3 length: 13 amino acids. The germline V gene encodes CDR1 SGHRS and CDR2 YFSETQ. Trimming cost V 3 bases and J 8 bases; bases outside gene matches: 5. CDR3 protein: CASSSTGVGTQYF. The CDR3 DNA follows: TGCGCCAGCAGCTCGACAGGGGTCGGTACGCAGTATTTT.

This clone was seen only a few times. The V and J genes are TRBV7-3 and TRBJ1-2, with TRBD1 as a possible D gene (6 bases). V was trimmed by 5 bases and J by 7 bases, leaving 20 bases between them. The CDR3 totals 15 residues. Germline values: CDR1 SGHTA, CDR2 FQGTGA. In DNA, the CDR3 is TGTGCCAGCAGCCCCAACCCGACAGGTGCTGGTGGCTACACCTTC. Its translation is CASSPNPTGAGGYTF.

This clone has only one observation. This rearrangement joins TRBV5-5 to TRBJ1-2; 7 nucleotides line up with TRBD1. Per germline, CDR1 SGHKS and CDR2 YYEKEE (reference sequence). CDR3 length: 15 residues. V trimming: 0 bases; J trimming: 8 bases; junction bases outside the gene matches: 10. CDR3 residues: CASSLAGGGGGGYTF. Here the CDR3 DNA reads TGTGCCAGCAGCTTGGCCGGTGGAGGGGGCGGAGGCTACACCTTC. The variable domain in full, completed from reference TRBV5-5 and TRBJ1-2, reads DAGVTQSPTHLIKTRGQQVTLRCSPISGHKSVSWYQQVLGQGPQFIFQYYEKEERGRGNFPDRFSARQFPNYSSELNVNALLLGDSALYLCASSLAGGGGGGYTFGSGTRLTVV.

On this clone itself: At the DNA level, this CDR3 is encoded by other sequences in the same sample as well. The chain's CDR3 is CASSYRDREPTDTQYF. DNA for the CDR3: TGCGCCAGCAGCTACCGGGACAGGGAACCCACAGATACGCAGTATTTT. The chain recombines TRBV4-3 with TRBJ2-3; 9 bases fit TRBD1. Germline assignment: CDR1 LGHNA and CDR2 YSLEER. The CDR3 runs to 16 residues. The trim removed 5 bases at V and 2 bases at J, leaving 8 bases unmatched.

V and J are TRBV7-3 and TRBJ2-2, with TRBD1 matching over 9 bases. Germline CDR1 SGHTA, CDR2 FQGTGA. The CDR3 length is 16 residues. Trimming cost V 4 bases and J 5 bases; bases outside gene matches: 8. Written as DNA, the CDR3 is TGTGCCAGCAGCTCTCGATCGACAGGGGGGACCGGGGAGCTGTTTTTT. The encoded protein is CASSSRSTGGTGELFF.

V gene TRBV7-9 combines with J gene TRBJ2-5; a possible D gene is TRBD2 (6 bases). CDR3 length: 15 residues. Trimming removed 3 bases from V and 1 base from J, with 12 bases in between. Germline CDR1 and CDR2: SEHNR and FQNEAQ (reference sequence). CDR3 DNA sequence: TGTGCCAGCAGCTTCGTGGCGGGACCCCAAGAGACCCAGTACTTC. Translation gives CASSFVAGPQETQYF.

This chain uses TRBV28 with TRBJ2-5; no clear D gene. The CDR3 sequence is 14 residues long. Per the germline V gene, CDR1 is MDHEN and CDR2 is SYDVKM. V was pared by 7 bases and J by 4 bases, with 16 bases between. The CDR3 DNA reads as TGTGCCAGCACCACCCGGTCGCATCGAGAGACCCAGTACTTC. It codes for CASTTRSHRETQYF. Using reference TRBV28 and TRBJ2-5 for the parts outside the CDR3, the full variable domain is DVKVTQSSRYLVKRTGEKVFLECVQDMDHENMFWYRQDPGLGLRLIYFSYDVKMKEKGDIPEGYSVSREKKERFSLILESASTNQTSMYLCASTTRSHRETQYFGPGTRLLVL.

This clone was observed a handful of times. V usage is TRBV6-1 and J usage is TRBJ1-5; D uncertain. V gave up 7 bases and J gave up 3 bases, with 4 bases separating them. The CDR3 length is 11 residues. CDR1 and CDR2 (germline): MNHNS, SASEGT. This CDR3 is CASNYNQPQHF. CDR3 nucleotide sequence: TGTGCCAGCAATTACAATCAGCCCCAGCATTTT.